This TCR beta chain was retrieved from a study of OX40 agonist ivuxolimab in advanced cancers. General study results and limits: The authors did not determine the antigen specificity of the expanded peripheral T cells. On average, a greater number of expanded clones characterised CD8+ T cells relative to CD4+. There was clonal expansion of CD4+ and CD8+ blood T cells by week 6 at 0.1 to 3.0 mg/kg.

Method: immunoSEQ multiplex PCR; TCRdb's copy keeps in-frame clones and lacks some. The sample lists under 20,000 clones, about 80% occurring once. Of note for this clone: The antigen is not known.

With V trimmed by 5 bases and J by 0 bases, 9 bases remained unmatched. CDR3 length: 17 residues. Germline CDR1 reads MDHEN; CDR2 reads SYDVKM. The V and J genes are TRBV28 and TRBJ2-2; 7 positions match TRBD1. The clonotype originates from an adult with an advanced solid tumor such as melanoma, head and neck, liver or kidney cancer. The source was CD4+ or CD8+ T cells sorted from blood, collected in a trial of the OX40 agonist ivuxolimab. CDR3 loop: CASSVVAQGANTGELFF. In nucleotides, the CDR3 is TGTGCCAGCAGTGTGGTAGCTCAGGGGGCGAACACCGGGGAGCTGTTTTTT. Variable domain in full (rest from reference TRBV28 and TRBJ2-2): DVKVTQSSRYLVKRTGEKVFLECVQDMDHENMFWYRQDPGLGLRLIYFSYDVKMKEKGDIPEGYSVSREKKERFSLILESASTNQTSMYLCASSVVAQGANTGELFFGEGSRLTVL.